This TCR beta chain was obtained from a study of response to subunit inactivated influenza vaccine. Findings and caveats of the study: That few new T cells are recruited by each seasonal influenza vaccination was the authors' suggestion.

From the RT-PCR reads, TCRdb called clonotypes with MiXCR, one entry per CDR3 protein. The sample lists just over 300,000 distinct CDR3 sequences, 21% occurring once. The CDR3 sequence is 14 residues long. CDR1 and CDR2 from the germline V gene are SQVTM and ANQGSEA. Regarding this clonotype: Its antigen is not known. A junction end diverges from the germline sequence, so it may reflect a read error.

The chain is built from TRBV29-1 and TRBJ2-1; maybe TRBD2 (5 bases). The TCR was taken from a man between 50 and 69 years old who received an inactivated influenza vaccine. This material consisted of PBMCs from blood, taken about 20 months after vaccination. The CDR3 DNA is TGCAGCGTTGATCCCCCTAGCTCCAACAATGAGCAGTTCTTC. Encoded protein: CSVDPPSSNNEQFF.